The rows below give T cell receptor beta chains drawn from one sample of a study of vaccination effects on CD4 cells after COVID-19. Assay: immunoSEQ multiplex PCR; the TCRdb copy retains only in-frame clones and omits some. This sample carries about 16,000 clones, 76% of them seen once, and the ten largest clones take around 18%. No antigen has been assigned to these receptors. The source was CD4+ T cells from PBMCs cultured with HCoV-NL63 spike peptides, collected after COVID-19 vaccination. The receptors here all came from a human donor who received a COVID-19 vaccine. Each CDR3 is given with its conserved first and last residue. D genes are given only for firm matches. The listing skips clone size in some rows; elsewhere it reads once, few, many or a size class.

CDR3 | DNA | D | size | J | V
CASSLGGGNTIYF | TGTGCCAGCAGCCTGGGAGGTGGAAACACCATATATTTT | . | . | TRBJ1-3 | TRBV14
CASSFGTGFRTGELFF | TGTGCCAGCAGCTTCGGGACAGGATTTAGAACCGGGGAGCTGTTTTTT | TRBD1 | . | TRBJ2-2 | TRBV5-6
CAWSPKGGLQFF | TGTGCCTGGAGCCCAAAGGGGGGACTACAGTTCTTC | . | large | TRBJ2-1 | TRBV30
CASIPGAPIKGEQFF | TGTGCCAGCATCCCGGGGGCCCCTATCAAAGGTGAGCAGTTCTTC | . | . | TRBJ2-1 | TRBV28
CASSPTGSYEQYF | TGCGCCAGCAGTCCGACAGGCTCCTACGAGCAGTACTTC | . | . | TRBJ2-7 | TRBV5-1
CASSLGPATEAFF | TGTGCTAGCAGCTTAGGCCCGGCTACTGAAGCTTTCTTT | . | few | TRBJ1-1 | TRBV7-7
CSVERTSTQYF | TGCAGCGTTGAACGGACCAGCACGCAGTATTTT | . | . | TRBJ2-3 | TRBV29-1
CASSPDTINYGYTF | TGTGCCAGCTCACCAGACACCATTAACTATGGCTACACCTTC | . | . | TRBJ1-2 | TRBV18
CASSQLGLAGVTDTQYF | TGTGCCAGCAGCCAGCTCGGACTAGCGGGGGTCACAGATACGCAGTATTTT | TRBD2 | . | TRBJ2-3 | TRBV14
CASGISRFSNQPQHF | TGTGCCAGCGGGATTTCACGATTTAGCAATCAGCCCCAGCATTTT | . | few | TRBJ1-5 | TRBV2
CSVYRGSGANVLTF | TGCAGCGTTTACCGGGGCTCTGGGGCCAACGTCCTGACTTTC | . | once | TRBJ2-6 | TRBV29-1
CASSLPGFEKLFF | TGTGCCAGCAGCCTCCCGGGGTTCGAAAAACTGTTTTTT | . | . | TRBJ1-4 | TRBV28
CASPPVGYEQYF | TGTGCCAGCCCTCCAGTCGGCTACGAGCAGTACTTC | . | . | TRBJ2-7 | TRBV19
CASSFAGVNQPQHF | TGTGCCAGCAGCTTTGCGGGGGTCAATCAGCCCCAGCATTTT | . | . | TRBJ1-5 | TRBV7-9
CATGGGTSGTEAFF | TGCGCCACCGGGGGGGGGACCTCCGGTACTGAAGCTTTCTTT | . | once | TRBJ1-1 | TRBV5-1
CASSLGGRYGYTF | TGTGCCAGCAGTTTAGGGGGAAGATACGGCTACACCTTC | . | . | TRBJ1-2 | TRBV28
CASSYSGVTGYTF | TGTGCCAGCAGTTACTCGGGCGTTACGGGCTACACCTTC | . | . | TRBJ1-2 | TRBV6-6
CASSQGYSYEQYF | TGTGCCAGCAGCCAAGGTTATTCCTACGAGCAGTACTTC | . | . | TRBJ2-7 | TRBV3-1/TRBV3-2
CASSPRGGRTYEQYF | TGTGCCAGCAGCCCTAGGGGGGGGCGGACCTACGAGCAGTACTTC | . | . | TRBJ2-7 | TRBV9
CASTPKGQGVTEAFF | TGTGCCAGCACCCCTAAAGGACAGGGCGTTACTGAAGCTTTCTTT | TRBD1 | few | TRBJ1-1 | TRBV6-5
CASSQVGIKQGYF | TGCGCCAGCAGCCAAGTGGGGATTAAACAGGGCTACTTC | . | . | TRBJ1-1 | TRBV4-1
CASSLLGTGNSPLHF | TGTGCCAGCAGCTTGCTAGGGACAGGGAATTCACCCCTCCACTTT | TRBD1 | . | TRBJ1-6 | TRBV7-2
CASSQRGTYGYTF | TGTGCCAGCAGCCAGAGGGGCACCTATGGCTACACCTTC | . | . | TRBJ1-2 | TRBV4-2
CASSAGLRDRSEAFF | TGTGCCAGTAGTGCGGGCCTCCGGGACAGGTCTGAAGCTTTCTTT | TRBD1 | few | TRBJ1-1 | TRBV19
CASSYWQGYTGELFF | TGTGCCAGCAGTTACTGGCAGGGGTACACCGGGGAGCTGTTTTTT | . | . | TRBJ2-2 | TRBV6-5